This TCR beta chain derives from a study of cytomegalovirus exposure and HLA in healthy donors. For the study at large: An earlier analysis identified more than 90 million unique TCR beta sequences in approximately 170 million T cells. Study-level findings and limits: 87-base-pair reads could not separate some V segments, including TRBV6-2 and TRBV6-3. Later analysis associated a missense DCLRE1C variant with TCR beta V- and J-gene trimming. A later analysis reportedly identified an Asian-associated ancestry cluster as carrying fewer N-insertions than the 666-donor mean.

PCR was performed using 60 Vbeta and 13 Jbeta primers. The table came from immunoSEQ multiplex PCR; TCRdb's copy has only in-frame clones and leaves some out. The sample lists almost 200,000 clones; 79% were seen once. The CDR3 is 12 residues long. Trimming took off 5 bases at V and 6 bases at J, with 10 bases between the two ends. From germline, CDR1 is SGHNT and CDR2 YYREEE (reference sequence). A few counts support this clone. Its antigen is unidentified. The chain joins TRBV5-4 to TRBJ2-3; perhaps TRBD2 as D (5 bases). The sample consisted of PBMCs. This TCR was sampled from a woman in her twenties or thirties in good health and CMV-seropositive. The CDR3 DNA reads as TGTGCCAGCAGGTCCGGCGGGGATACGCAGTATTTT. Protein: CASRSGGDTQYF. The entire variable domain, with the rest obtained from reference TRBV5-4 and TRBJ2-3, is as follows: ETGVTQSPTHLIKTRGQQVTLRCSSQSGHNTVSWYQQALGQGPQFIFQYYREEENGRGNFPPRFSGLQFPNYSSELNVNALELDDSALYLCASRSGGDTQYFGPGTRLTVL.